What follows are 3 T cell receptor beta chains derived from one specimen sequenced in a study of blood T cell repertoires in COVID-19. The table came from immunoSEQ multiplex PCR; TCRdb's copy has only in-frame clones and leaves some out. The sample has around 480,000 clones, about 91% seen once. Sequenced sample: peripheral blood. The source of these receptors is a woman between 50 and 59 years old with COVID-19, enrolled during active disease.

V is TRBV10-2 and J is TRBJ2-7; D is ambiguous. The V and J ends lost 4 bases and 4 bases respectively, with 5 bases between them. Looked up from germline, CDR1 is WSHSY and CDR2 is SAAADI. The CDR3 totals 11 residues. CDR3 bases: TGCGCCAGCAGTGGCAGATACGAGCAGTACTTC. It specifies CASSGRYEQYF.

The gene calls are TRBV6-1 and TRBJ1-4; no reliable D call. The V gene lost 2 bases and the J gene lost 8 bases, with 12 bases spanning the gap. Germline V CDR1 and CDR2: MNHNS, SASEGT. This CDR3 has 14 residues. This chain's CDR3 is CASSERGVGEKLFF. CDR3 sequence (DNA): TGTGCCAGCAGTGAACGGGGAGTTGGAGAAAAACTGTTTTTT.

This chain links TRBV6-6 with TRBJ1-2; 10 nucleotides agree with TRBD1. This CDR3 is 13 amino acids long. With 5 bases clipped from V and 4 bases from J, the junction kept 1 base outside the gene matches. Per germline, CDR1 MNHNY and CDR2 SVGAGI (reference sequence). This chain's CDR3 is CASSRTGGYGYTF. The CDR3 DNA sequence: TGTGCCAGCAGTCGGACAGGGGGCTATGGCTACACCTTC.